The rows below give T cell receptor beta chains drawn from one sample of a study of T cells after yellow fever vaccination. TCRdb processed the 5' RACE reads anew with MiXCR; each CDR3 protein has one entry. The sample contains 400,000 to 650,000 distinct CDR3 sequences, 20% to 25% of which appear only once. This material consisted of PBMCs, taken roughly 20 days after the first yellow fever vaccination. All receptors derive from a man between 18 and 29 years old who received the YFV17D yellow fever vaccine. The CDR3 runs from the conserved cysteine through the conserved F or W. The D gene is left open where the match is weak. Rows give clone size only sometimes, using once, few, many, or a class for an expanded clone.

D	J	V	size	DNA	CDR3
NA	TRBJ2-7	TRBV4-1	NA	TGCGCCAGCAGCCAAATTCAGGGGTATTTGTCCTACGAGCAGTACTTC	CASSQIQGYLSYEQYF
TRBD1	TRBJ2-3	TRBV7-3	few	TGTGCCAGCAGCCTTAGGGGGCGCGACGATACGCAGTATTTT	CASSLRGRDDTQYF
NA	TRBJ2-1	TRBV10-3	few	TGTGCCACCAGAGACGCGAACAATGAGCAGTTCTTC	CATRDANNEQFF
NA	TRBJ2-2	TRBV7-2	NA	TGTGCCAGCAGCCCTGTGGTTGGCAGGGGGGGCGGGGAGCTGTTTTTT	CASSPVVGRGGGELFF
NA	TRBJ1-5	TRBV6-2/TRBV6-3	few	TGTGCCAGCAGTTACCTCGCGGGGGGCGGTGGACAGCCCCAGCATTTT	CASSYLAGGGGQPQHF
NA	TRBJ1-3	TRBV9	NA	TGTGCCAGCAGCCTCAGATCACAGGAAAACACCATATATTTT	CASSLRSQENTIYF
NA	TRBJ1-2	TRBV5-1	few	TGCGCCAGCAGCTCGAAACGATCCCTGACAGCCTTCAACTATGGCTACACCTTC	CASSSKRSLTAFNYGYTF
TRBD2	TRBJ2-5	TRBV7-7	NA	TGTGCCAGCAGCTTAGGAGGGACTAGGAAAGAGACCCAGTACTTC	CASSLGGTRKETQYF
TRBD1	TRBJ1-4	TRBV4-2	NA	TGTGCCAGCAGCCAAGATCGGGACAGGGGGCATGAAAAACTGTTTTTT	CASSQDRDRGHEKLFF
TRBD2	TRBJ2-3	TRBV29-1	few	TGCAGCGACGTCAGCGGGGGAGATACGCAGTATTTT	CSDVSGGDTQYF
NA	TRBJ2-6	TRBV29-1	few	TGCAGCGTGGAAGGGTCTGCTGACGGGGCCAACGTCCTGACTTTC	CSVEGSADGANVLTF
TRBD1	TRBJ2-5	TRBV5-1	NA	TGCGCCAGCAGCCCTGGACAGGGGAGGCCCCAAGAGACCCAGTACTTC	CASSPGQGRPQETQYF
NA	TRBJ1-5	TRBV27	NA	TGTGCCAGCAGTTCAATAAACGGGGCCGGGCAGCGCCAGCATTTT	CASSSINGAGQRQHF
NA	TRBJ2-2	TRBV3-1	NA	TGTGCCAGCAGCCAAGGCCTGGGGAGACCGAACACCGGGGAGCTGTTTTTT	CASSQGLGRPNTGELFF
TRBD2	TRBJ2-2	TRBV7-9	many	TGTGCCAGCAGATTAATGGGAGGGAGCACCGGGGAGCTGTTTTTT	CASRLMGGSTGELFF
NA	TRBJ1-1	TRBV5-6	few	TGTGCCAGCAGCCAACTTCAGGGATGGGACACTGAAGCTTTCTTT	CASSQLQGWDTEAFF
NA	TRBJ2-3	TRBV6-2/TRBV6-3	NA	TGTGCCAGCAGTTACGGGACTCTTGGCACAGATACGCAGTATTTT	CASSYGTLGTDTQYF
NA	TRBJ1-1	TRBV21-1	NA	TGTGCCCGTCTCTACGGAAATTTTAGGAACACTGAAGCTTTCTTT	CARLYGNFRNTEAFF
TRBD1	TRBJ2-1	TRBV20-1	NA	TGCAGTGCCATCAGTGGGACAGTATACAATGAGCAGTTCTTC	CSAISGTVYNEQFF
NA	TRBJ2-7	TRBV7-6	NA	TGTGCCAGCAGGCGCGACAAGGGGACATACGAGCAGTACTTC	CASRRDKGTYEQYF
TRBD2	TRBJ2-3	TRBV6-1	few	TGTGCCAGCTCTAGCGCTAGCGGGGGGGCGTCGGATACGCAGTATTTT	CASSSASGGASDTQYF
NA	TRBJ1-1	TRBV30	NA	TGTGCCTGGAGTCTAGGGGCTGAAGCTTTCTTT	CAWSLGAEAFF
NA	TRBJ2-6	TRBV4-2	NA	TGTGCCAGCAGCCAAGATGCCGGGGCCAACGTCCTGACTTTC	CASSQDAGANVLTF
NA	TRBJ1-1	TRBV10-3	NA	TGTGCCATCGGCGCCAGGGTGAACACTGAAGCTTTCTTT	CAIGARVNTEAFF
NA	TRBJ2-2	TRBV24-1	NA	TGTGCCACCAGTGATTTGCAAGGCAGGGGAATACACACCGGGGAGCTGTTTTTT	CATSDLQGRGIHTGELFF
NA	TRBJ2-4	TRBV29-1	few	TGCAGCGTTGAACTGCCTTTAGCCAAAAACATTCAGTACTTC	CSVELPLAKNIQYF
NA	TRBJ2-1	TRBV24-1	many	TGTGCCACCAGTGATTGGGAGGATTGGCGGTTCTTC	CATSDWEDWRFF
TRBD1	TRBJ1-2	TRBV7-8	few	TGTGCCAGCAGCTCTAACAGGGGTTCCTATGGCTACACCTTC	CASSSNRGSYGYTF
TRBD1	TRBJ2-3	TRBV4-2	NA	TGTGCCAACCTTGTCCCTAGGGACAGCTGCACAGATACGCAGTATTTT	CANLVPRDSCTDTQYF
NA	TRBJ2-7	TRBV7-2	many	TGTGCCAGCAGCTTAGTAGGAGGGGGCGAGCAGTACTTC	CASSLVGGGEQYF
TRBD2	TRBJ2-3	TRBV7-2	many	TGTGCCAGCAGTCCACGGGGGGCAGATACGCAGTATTTT	CASSPRGADTQYF
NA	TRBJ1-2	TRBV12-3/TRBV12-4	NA	TGTGCCAGCAGTTTTAACTCGGGAACTCTGGACAAGGGCTACACCTTC	CASSFNSGTLDKGYTF
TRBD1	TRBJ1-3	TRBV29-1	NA	TGCAGCGTAGGACAGGTCGAAACGGGAAACACCATATATTTT	CSVGQVETGNTIYF
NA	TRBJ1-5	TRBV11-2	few	TGTGCCAGCAGCTCAACGGGGGGTACGCAGCCCCAGCATTTT	CASSSTGGTQPQHF
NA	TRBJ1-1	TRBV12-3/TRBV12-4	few	TGTGCCAGCAGTTTAGATGGGAGGAACACTGAAGCTTTCTTT	CASSLDGRNTEAFF
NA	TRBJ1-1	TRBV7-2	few	TGTGCCAGCAGCTTTAGGGGTCCTCCTGAAGCTTTCTTT	CASSFRGPPEAFF
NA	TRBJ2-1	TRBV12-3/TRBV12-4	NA	TGTGCCAGCAGTTTTTCTAGGGGCTACAATGAGCAGTTCTTC	CASSFSRGYNEQFF
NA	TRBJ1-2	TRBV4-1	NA	TGCGCCAGCAGCCAAGAGGGCAGGGGAGATGGCTACACCTTC	CASSQEGRGDGYTF
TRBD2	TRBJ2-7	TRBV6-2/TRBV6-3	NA	TGTGCCAGCAGTTCAGGACTAGCGGGGGGAAGCTCCTACGAGCAGTACTTC	CASSSGLAGGSSYEQYF
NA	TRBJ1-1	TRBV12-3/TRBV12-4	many	TGTGCCAGCACCGTGGGGGGAAACACTGAAGCTTTCTTT	CASTVGGNTEAFF
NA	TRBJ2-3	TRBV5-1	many	TGCGCCAGCAGCTTATTGTCACAAACAGATACGCAGTATTTT	CASSLLSQTDTQYF